A selection of T cell receptor beta chains follows, all from one sample in a study of regulatory T cells in long-lasting Graves disease. From the multiplex PCR reads, TCRdb called clonotypes with MiXCR, one entry per CDR3 protein. Of hundreds of thousands of distinct CDR3 sequences listed, around an eighth are singletons. The data also belong to a second study, concerning T cells in Graves' hyperthyroidism and ophthalmopathy.

The sequences come from peripheral blood mononuclear cells (PBMCs), collected at new diagnosis, from a patient treated with antithyroid drugs. These receptors all come from a man in his thirties or forties with Graves disease. CDR3s include the opening cysteine and the closing phenylalanine or tryptophan. The order of the fields is clone size, D gene, J gene, V gene, CDR3 DNA, CDR3 protein. The D gene is left open where the match is weak. The size of a clone is reported for some rows only, either as once, few or many, or as a class for expanded clones.

>many|-|TRBJ2-5|TRBV5-1
TGTGCCAGCAGCTTAAGAGGGGAAGAGACCCAGTACTTC
CASSLRGEETQYF
>many|-|TRBJ2-1|TRBV5-1
TGCGCCAGCAGCTTGGTGGCAGGTTCAGACAATGAGCAGTTCTTC
CASSLVAGSDNEQFF
>many|-|TRBJ1-5|TRBV10-3
TGTGCCATCAGTATTGATCTTGGTCAGCCCCAGCATTTT
CAISIDLGQPQHF
>many|TRBD2|TRBJ2-2|TRBV6-2/TRBV6-3
TGTGCCAGCAGTAAGGGACTAATGACCGGGGAGCTGTTTTTT
CASSKGLMTGELFF
>many|-|TRBJ2-5|TRBV7-2
TGTGCCAGCAGCATCCTTGGAGAGTGGGAGACCCAGTACTTC
CASSILGEWETQYF
>many|TRBD2|TRBJ2-3|TRBV27
TGTGCCAGCAGAAGGGGACTAGCTGGGTCCCCAGATACGCAGTATTTT
CASRRGLAGSPDTQYF
>many|-|TRBJ2-5|TRBV20-1
TGCAGTGCTACCATAAACACAGGGGCGGGGGAGACCCAGTACTTC
CSATINTGAGETQYF
>many|-|TRBJ1-3|TRBV12-3/TRBV12-4
TGTGCCAGCAGTTCGCATCAAATCCCCGGAAACACCATATATTTT
CASSSHQIPGNTIYF
>many|TRBD2|TRBJ2-1|TRBV12-3/TRBV12-4
TGTGCCAGCATCCCAGGGACTAGCGGGGGTAGCTCCTACAATGAGCAGTTCTTC
CASIPGTSGGSSYNEQFF
>many|TRBD1|TRBJ1-1|TRBV29-1
TGCAGCGTTGACCGGGACAGCGAAGCTTTCTTT
CSVDRDSEAFF
>many|-|TRBJ1-2|TRBV20-1
TGCAGTCCCGGCCCAGGGGATGACTATGGCTACACCTTC
CSPGPGDDYGYTF
>many|-|TRBJ2-2|TRBV15
TGTGCCACCAGCAGATTGGGTGGGGAGCTGTTTTTT
CATSRLGGELFF
>-|TRBD2|TRBJ2-3|TRBV19
TGTGCCAGTAGTAAAGGGGAGCGGGAAAAGGATACGCAGTATTTT
CASSKGEREKDTQYF
>few|-|TRBJ2-7|TRBV29-1
TGCAGCGTTCACGCGAGGGGCTCCTACGAGCAGTACTTC
CSVHARGSYEQYF
>many|TRBD2|TRBJ2-1|TRBV2
TGTGCCAGCAGTGTTCTAGGACTAGTCGATGAGCAGTTCTTC
CASSVLGLVDEQFF
>many|-|TRBJ1-1|TRBV2
TGTGCCAGCAGTTTTAGGGAGAACACTGAAGCTTTCTTT
CASSFRENTEAFF
>-|-|TRBJ1-5|TRBV6-1
TGTGCCAGCAGTGCGGCAGGACAAAATCAGCCCCAGCATTTT
CASSAAGQNQPQHF
>-|-|TRBJ2-2|TRBV7-2
TGTGCCAGCAGCTTACTGGAGGCCGGGGAGCTGTTTTTT
CASSLLEAGELFF
>many|-|TRBJ2-7|TRBV11-3
TGTGCCAGCAGCTTCGGGGGCTCGAGGGAGCAGTACTTC
CASSFGGSREQYF
>-|TRBD1|TRBJ1-1|TRBV19
TGTGCCAGCTCCGGGACAGCTTTGGGCACTGAAGCTTTCTTT
CASSGTALGTEAFF
>-|-|TRBJ2-1|TRBV30
TGTGCCTGGGGGGTGGGCCGCTCCTACAATGAGCAGTTCTTC
CAWGVGRSYNEQFF
>-|TRBD1|TRBJ2-7|TRBV11-2
TGTGCCAGCAGCTCTTCCTTCCGGGACAGGGGGCGATACGAGCAGTACTTC
CASSSSFRDRGRYEQYF
>many|-|TRBJ1-1|TRBV6-1
TGTGCCAGCAGTCCCCCAGGGAGGGTTCGCACTGAAGCTTTCTTT
CASSPPGRVRTEAFF
>many|-|TRBJ2-5|TRBV29-1
TGCAGCGTTACACCAGGTGCTGAAGAGACCCAGTACTTC
CSVTPGAEETQYF
>many|-|TRBJ2-2|TRBV15
TGTGCCACCAGCAGAGTCAGGGGGGCCGGGGAGCTGTTTTTT
CATSRVRGAGELFF
>many|TRBD1|TRBJ2-1|TRBV30
TGTGCCTGGAGTGTCCGGGACAGGTACTACAATGAGCAGTTCTTC
CAWSVRDRYYNEQFF